Below, 18 T cell receptor beta chains from the same sample are listed, as sequenced in a study of OX40 agonist ivuxolimab in advanced cancers. The protocol was immunoSEQ multiplex PCR, while the TCRdb copy is restricted to in-frame clones and leaves out a portion. Seen here are roughly 70,000 clones, 86% observed once, and the top ten hold around 8.3%. The material was CD4+ or CD8+ T cells sorted from blood, obtained in a trial of the OX40 agonist ivuxolimab. The receptors originated from an adult with an advanced solid tumor such as melanoma, head and neck, liver or kidney cancer.

This clone was detected a few times. The V and J genes are TRBV15 and TRBJ1-2; 8 bases are shared with TRBD1. The germline V gene has CDR1 LNHNV and CDR2 YYDKDF (reference sequence). CDR3 length equals 15 residues. Trimming at V came to 4 bases and at J to 6 bases, leaving 10 bases not matched to a gene. CDR3 in DNA: TGTGCCACCAGCAAGGGGACAGGCTCCTGGGATGGCTACACCTTC. Its translation is CATSKGTGSWDGYTF.

The rearrangement links TRBV5-1 to TRBJ1-1, with D hard to call. Trimming stripped 2 bases from V and 2 bases from J, with 7 bases between. The CDR3 is made up of 13 amino acids. Germline values: CDR1 SGHRS, CDR2 YFSETQ. The CDR3 DNA follows: TGCGCCAGCAGCTTCTTTGGAAACACTGAAGCTTTCTTT. Protein product: CASSFFGNTEAFF.

This clone was detected only once. J is TRBJ2-3 and V is TRBV5-1; 9 positions agree with TRBD2. The CDR3 spans 18 residues. The V and J ends lost 4 bases and 1 base, in that order; junction bases with no gene match: 13. Germline CDR1 and CDR2: SGHRS and YFSETQ. CDR3 in DNA: TGCGCCAGCAGCCTAGTCGCCAGCGGGGGGCGTGGCACAGATACGCAGTATTTT. Translated, it gives CASSLVASGGRGTDTQYF. The entire variable domain, with the rest obtained from reference TRBV5-1 and TRBJ2-3, is as follows: KAGVTQTPRYLIKTRGQQVTLSCSPISGHRSVSWYQQTPGQGLQFLFEYFSETQRNKGNFPGRFSGRQFSNSRSEMNVSTLELGDSALYLCASSLVASGGRGTDTQYFGPGTRLTVL.

This chain connects TRBV5-1 to TRBJ1-2; possibly TRBD1 for D (5 bases). Germline V gives CDR1 SGHRS, CDR2 YFSETQ. The V gene lost 4 bases and the J gene lost 6 bases, with 13 bases spanning the gap. The CDR3 totals 13 residues. CDR3 sequence (DNA): TGCGCCAGCAGCCCGGCTGGGGCTGATGGCTACACCTTC. Protein: CASSPAGADGYTF.

The gene calls are TRBV7-3 and TRBJ2-3; TRBD2 agrees at 7 bases. The V gene's germline CDR1 is SGHTA and CDR2 FQGTGA. The CDR3 is 15 amino acids. V lost 6 bases to trimming and J lost 0 bases; unmatched junction nucleotides: 6. The chain's CDR3 is CASSKRGQSTDTQYF. Written as DNA, the CDR3 is TGTGCCAGCAGTAAGCGGGGCCAGAGCACAGATACGCAGTATTTT.

This clone turned up a few times. V and J are TRBV9 and TRBJ2-2, with 7 bases lining up with TRBD1. The J segment lost 0 bases and the V segment lost 0 bases, leaving 11 bases of the junction unmatched. CDR3 length: 19 residues. Germline V gene data show CDR1 as SGDLS and CDR2 as YYNGEE. The CDR3: CASSVESLSGTANTGELFF. The DNA for the CDR3 is TGTGCCAGCAGCGTAGAGTCCCTATCCGGGACAGCGAACACCGGGGAGCTGTTTTTT.

J is TRBJ1-1 and V is TRBV9; TRBD1 matches at 8 bases. V lost 4 bases to trimming and J lost 4 bases; unmatched junction nucleotides: 6. Germline CDR1 SGDLS, CDR2 YYNGEE. CDR3 size: 14 residues. In DNA, the CDR3 is TGTGCCAGCAGCCCGGACAGGGCGGGCACTGAAGCTTTCTTT. Protein: CASSPDRAGTEAFF.

The chain links TRBV6-6 to TRBJ1-6, with D maybe TRBD1 (5 bases). The germline V and J ends were trimmed by 6 bases and 5 bases, with 8 bases remaining between them. CDR1 MNHNY and CDR2 SVGAGI come from the germline V gene (reference sequence). The length of the CDR3 is 13 residues. Written as DNA, the CDR3 is TGTGCCAGCAGGTGGGACCATAATTCACCCCTCCACTTT. Its translation is CASRWDHNSPLHF.

The chain joins TRBV6-5 to TRBJ1-6; D is undetermined. The CDR3 length is 14 residues. V was cut by 6 bases and J by 12 bases, with 18 bases left in between. Germline-derived CDR1 and CDR2 are MNHEY and SVGAGI. The CDR3 DNA sequence: TGTGCCAGCAGACGGGGTAGTTTCGGGTTACCCCTCCACTTT. Its translation is CASRRGSFGLPLHF.

This rearrangement joins TRBV7-8 to TRBJ2-7; D unresolved. Trimming took 1 base from V and 3 from J, leaving 7 bases between them. The CDR3 is 13 residues long. CDR1 is SGHVS, CDR2 FQNEAQ, per germline. This chain's CDR3 is CASSLEQSYEQYF. DNA of the CDR3: TGTGCCAGCAGCTTAGAACAGAGCTACGAGCAGTACTTC. Combining the CDR3 with reference TRBV7-8 and TRBJ2-7 gives the whole variable domain GAGVSQSPRYKVAKRGQDVALRCDPISGHVSLFWYQQALGQGPEFLTYFQNEAQLDKSGLPSDRFFAERPEGSVSTLKIQRTQQEDSAVYLCASSLEQSYEQYFGPGTRLTVT.

This chain uses TRBV11-1 with TRBJ1-2; D not certain. This CDR3 has 12 amino acids. V lost 3 bases, J lost 8 bases, and 10 bases lay in between. Germline CDR1 reads SGHAT; CDR2 reads FQDESV (reference sequence). The CDR3 sequence is CASSFGKGGYTF. The CDR3 DNA follows: TGTGCCAGCAGCTTCGGGAAGGGAGGCTACACCTTC.

The V gene is TRBV7-2, the J gene TRBJ2-3, with 7 bases aligning to TRBD1. CDR1 and CDR2 (germline): SGHTA, FQGNSA. Germline trimming cut 5 bases from V and 9 bases from J; bases unmatched to any gene: 5. The CDR3 sequence is 12 residues long. The CDR3 loop reads CASSRAGGTQYF. CDR3 nucleotide sequence: TGTGCCAGCAGCCGTGCAGGGGGAACGCAGTATTTT. Drawing the rest from reference TRBV7-2 and TRBJ2-3, the complete variable domain is GAGVSQSPSNKVTEKGKDVELRCDPISGHTALYWYRQSLGQGLEFLIYFQGNSAPDKSGLPSDRFSAERTGGSVSTLTIQRTQQEDSAVYLCASSRAGGTQYFGPGTRLTVL.

This chain joins TRBV9 and TRBJ2-3; possible D gene TRBD2, 6 bases. Germline-derived CDR1 and CDR2 are SGDLS and YYNGEE. This CDR3 is 16 amino acids long. Deletions cut 3 bases from V and 1 base from J, with 15 bases between. The CDR3 is CASSAAVASGTDTQYF. The CDR3 DNA reads TGTGCCAGCAGCGCGGCGGTGGCTAGCGGCACAGATACGCAGTATTTT.

The chain employs TRBV9 and TRBJ1-1; no firm D call. V lost 0 bases and J lost 7, with 10 bases in between. The germline gives CDR1 SGDLS, CDR2 YYNGEE. The CDR3 contains 13 residues. The CDR3 DNA reads as TGTGCCAGCAGCGTAGTCTCCGATATTGAAGCTTTCTTT. It specifies CASSVVSDIEAFF.

DNA of the CDR3: TGCGCCAGCAGCCCTACGGAAGGGGGCTCTGGAAACACCATATATTTT. As protein: CASSPTEGGSGNTIYF. The chain links TRBV4-3 to TRBJ1-3, with D possibly matching TRBD1 (6 bases). The germline V gene encodes CDR1 LGHNA and CDR2 YSLEER. This CDR3 is built from 16 residues. Deletions cut 4 bases from V and 0 bases from J, with 13 bases between.

The rearrangement joins TRBV10-3 to TRBJ1-5; 7 nucleotides align to TRBD1. The CDR3 totals 13 residues. Looked up from germline, CDR1 is ENHRY and CDR2 is SYGVKD. Trimming at V came to 6 bases and at J to 5 bases, leaving 4 bases not matched to a gene. The CDR3 sequence is CAIRGQSDQPQHF. The CDR3 region has the DNA TGTGCCATCAGGGGACAGTCGGATCAGCCCCAGCATTTT.

The V gene is TRBV4-3, the J gene TRBJ1-2, with 8 positions matching TRBD1. This CDR3 has 14 amino acids. V shed 4 bases and J 11 bases; nucleotides not matched to a gene: 12. From germline, CDR1 is LGHNA and CDR2 YSLEER. The CDR3 protein is CASSLGTGEDIYTF. CDR3 coding DNA: TGCGCCAGCAGCCTTGGGACAGGCGAAGACATATACACCTTC.

The V and J genes are TRBV5-1 and TRBJ2-7, with TRBD1 matching over 8 bases. The V gene end was trimmed by 2 bases and the J gene end by 2 bases; junction bases not matched to a gene: 6. This CDR3 contains 15 residues. In germline, CDR1 is SGHRS, CDR2 YFSETQ. For the CDR3, the DNA is TGCGCCAGCAGCTTACAGGACAGGGTAACCTACGAGCAGTACTTC. Residues: CASSLQDRVTYEQYF.